These 13 T cell receptor beta chains originate from one sample sequenced in a study of OX40 agonist ivuxolimab in advanced cancers. Some clones are missing from TCRdb's copy, which holds only in-frame ones; the method was immunoSEQ multiplex PCR. The sample includes tens of thousands of clones, about 88% of them seen just once. The starting material was CD4+ or CD8+ T cells sorted from blood, obtained in a trial of the OX40 agonist ivuxolimab. The origin of the receptors is an adult with an advanced solid tumor such as melanoma, head and neck, liver or kidney cancer.

The rearrangement uses TRBV30 and TRBJ2-3; D is uncertain. This CDR3 contains 13 residues. Germline assignment: CDR1 GTSNPN and CDR2 SVGIG (reference sequence). Trimming stripped 1 base from V and 0 bases from J, with 5 bases between. The CDR3 is CAWSAGSTDTQYF. The CDR3 bases are TGTGCCTGGAGTGCCGGGAGCACAGATACGCAGTATTTT. Supplemented by reference TRBV30 and TRBJ2-3, the full variable domain reads SQTIHQWPATLVQPVGSPLSLECTVEGTSNPNLYWYRQAAGRGLQLLFYSVGIGQISSEVPQNLSASRPQDRQFILSSKKLLLSDSGFYLCAWSAGSTDTQYFGPGTRLTVL.

This chain connects TRBV4-2 to TRBJ2-1; 10 bases align to TRBD2. This CDR3 comprises 16 residues. J lost 6 bases, V lost 3 bases, and 8 bases had no gene match. The V gene's germline CDR1 is LGHNA and CDR2 YNFKEQ. The CDR3 sequence is CASSQASGSVTNEQFF. The DNA of the CDR3 is TGTGCCAGCAGCCAGGCTAGCGGGAGTGTTACCAATGAGCAGTTCTTC.

The chain employs TRBV6-6 and TRBJ1-5; no firm D call. CDR3 length: 12 amino acids. The V end lost 0 bases, the J end lost 12 bases, and 9 bases lay between the germline ends. The germline V gene encodes CDR1 MNHNY and CDR2 SVGAGI (reference sequence). The CDR3 DNA reads as TGTGCCAGCAGTTACTCAGCAGGCTTCCAGCATTTT. This codes for CASSYSAGFQHF.

This clone was detected only once. The CDR3 loop reads CASRPTDSSTDTQYF. The CDR3 nucleotides are TGTGCCAGCAGACCGACCGATTCTAGCACAGATACGCAGTATTTT. The rearrangement joins TRBV13 to TRBJ2-3, with D hard to call. V was trimmed by 6 bases and J by 0 bases, leaving 13 bases between them. CDR1 is PRHDT, CDR2 FYEKMQ, per germline (reference sequence). CDR3 length: 15 amino acids.

The gene calls are TRBV10-1 and TRBJ2-1; 9 bases fit TRBD2. Trimming at V came to 2 bases and at J to 2 bases, leaving 7 bases not matched to a gene. The germline CDR1 and CDR2 sequences are WNHNN and SYGVQD (reference sequence). CDR3 length: 17 amino acids. The CDR3 nucleotides read TGCGCCAGCAGTGAGGTTGCGGGAGGGCCCCCCTACAATGAGCAGTTCTTC. This encodes CASSEVAGGPPYNEQFF.

The count of this clone is one. J is TRBJ2-3 and V is TRBV23-1; TRBD1 matches at 7 bases. TRBV23-1 belongs to the ORF category, with a function that is uncertain. The CDR3 consists of 16 residues. Trimming removed 3 bases from V and 2 bases from J; junction bases left unmatched: 8. The CDR3 DNA follows: TGCGCCAGCAGTCATTCACAGGGGCCTTCCACAGATACGCAGTATTTT. Translated, it gives CASSHSQGPSTDTQYF.

This clone was found once. The chain uses TRBV18 and TRBJ2-7; maybe TRBD1 (6 bases). The CDR3 totals 18 residues. Germline CDR1 is KGHSH and CDR2 is LQKENI. Trimming removed 0 bases from V and 2 bases from J, with 20 bases in between. The CDR3 is CASSPPQGQAPKAYEQYF. The CDR3 nucleotides read TGTGCCAGCTCACCACCACAGGGCCAAGCTCCTAAGGCCTACGAGCAGTACTTC.

The DNA for the CDR3 is TGTGCCAGCAGCGCCTTGCGCCGGGGCCGTGAGCAGTTCTTC. This gives the protein CASSALRRGREQFF. The chain recombines TRBV9 with TRBJ2-1, with D perhaps matching TRBD1 or TRBD2 (5 bases each). Trimming stripped 3 bases from V and 9 bases from J, with 16 bases between. The CDR3 length is 14 residues. The V gene's germline CDR1 is SGDLS and CDR2 YYNGEE.

The gene calls are TRBV4-1 and TRBJ2-7; TRBD2 matches at 11 bases. Germline V CDR1 and CDR2: MGHRA, YSYEKL. The CDR3 covers 19 residues. Trimming took 0 bases from V and 0 from J; bases not matched to a gene: 10. The CDR3 DNA sequence: TGCGCCAGCAGCCAAGAGTACCCTAGCGGGAGGTCTCACTCCTACGAGCAGTACTTC. Residues: CASSQEYPSGRSHSYEQYF.

This clone is a singleton in its sample. The chain links TRBV30 to TRBJ2-7; 9 positions match TRBD1. There are 12 residues in the CDR3. V lost 5 bases and J lost 5; bases outside the gene matches: 4. Germline assignment: CDR1 GTSNPN and CDR2 SVGIG (reference sequence). The CDR3 loop is CAWSRDRDEQYF. CDR3 coding DNA: TGTGCCTGGTCCCGGGACAGGGACGAGCAGTACTTC.

The rearrangement uses TRBV28 and TRBJ1-3; tentatively, D is TRBD1 (5 bases). Germline V CDR1 and CDR2: MDHEN, SYDVKM. The V gene lost 8 bases and the J gene lost 1 base, with 15 bases spanning the gap. This CDR3 is 15 amino acids long. The CDR3 loop is CASRPRGVSGNTIYF. Here the CDR3 DNA reads TGTGCCAGCCGTCCCCGGGGGGTGTCTGGAAACACCATATATTTT.

This chain joins TRBV12-5 and TRBJ2-2; D is ambiguous. The V gene's germline CDR1 is LGHNT and CDR2 FRNRAP. The CDR3 runs to 12 residues. The V end lost 8 bases, the J end lost 1 base, and 5 bases lay between the germline ends. The CDR3 DNA is TGTGCTAGTAGGGAGAACACCGGGGAGCTGTTTTTT. Protein product: CASRENTGELFF.

The genes are TRBV30 and TRBJ2-2; TRBD2 is a possible D gene (6 bases). This CDR3 spans 13 amino acids. Germline values: CDR1 GTSNPN, CDR2 SVGIG (reference sequence). V shed 3 bases and J shed 5 bases, with 10 bases lying between them. The CDR3 sequence: CAWRGRRTGELFF. Written as DNA, the CDR3 is TGTGCCTGGAGGGGGAGGAGGACCGGGGAGCTGTTTTTT.